These T cell receptor beta chains were read from a single sample in a study of breast tumors, draining lymph nodes, adjacent tissues. TCRdb reanalysed the multiplex PCR reads using MiXCR and keeps one entry per CDR3 protein. The sample yields around 150,000 distinct CDR3 sequences, approximately 20% seen once. Sample: axillary lymph node tissue. These receptors all stem from a female donor with breast cancer. Some clones in this sample may be carry-over from other donors' samples. The CDR3 runs from the conserved cysteine through the conserved F or W. D genes are given only for firm matches. Clone sizes are given selectively: once, few, many, or a class where the clone is expanded.

d_call clone_size j_call v_call cdr3_nt cdr3_aa
NA many TRBJ2-3 TRBV6-1 TGTGCCAGCAGTGAAAGGGCGGGTGTTAGGGCCGGGGCAGATACGCAGTATTTT CASSERAGVRAGADTQYF
NA NA TRBJ1-5 TRBV20-1 TGCAGTGCTAGCAATGCGGGAATGGGTTATAGCAATCAGCCCCAGCATTTT CSASNAGMGYSNQPQHF
NA many TRBJ2-5 TRBV18 TGTGCCAGCTCACCACCTAGCACAGAGACCCAGTACTTC CASSPPSTETQYF
NA NA TRBJ2-2 TRBV3-1 TGTGCCAGCAGCCACCGTCGGGGGAGCACCGGGGAGCTGTTTTTT CASSHRRGSTGELFF
TRBD2 many TRBJ2-7 TRBV6-1 TGTGCCAGCAAGTTTGGGACTATACCATACGAGCAGTACTTC CASKFGTIPYEQYF
NA many TRBJ1-6 TRBV6-5 TGTGCCAGCAGTTACTCGAAACAGGGTAATTCACCCCTCCACTTT CASSYSKQGNSPLHF
NA many TRBJ2-3 TRBV7-9 TGTGCCAGCAGCTCCCGGGACCAAGATACGCAGTATTTT CASSSRDQDTQYF
TRBD1 NA TRBJ1-6 TRBV19 TGTGCCAGTAGTCCCCCGGGACAGGCTAATTCACCCCTCCACTTT CASSPPGQANSPLHF
NA NA TRBJ2-5 TRBV7-2 TGTGCCAGCAGCTTGACGGGGGCGGGGGAGACCCAGTACTTC CASSLTGAGETQYF
TRBD1 NA TRBJ2-6 TRBV19 TGTGCCAGTAAACAGGGGGCGCCCGGGGCCAACGTCCTGACTTTC CASKQGAPGANVLTF
TRBD2 many TRBJ2-1 TRBV6-2/TRBV6-3 TGTGCCAGCTCCCGGACTAGCGGGATCTCCTACAATGAGCAGTTCTTC CASSRTSGISYNEQFF
NA many TRBJ1-4 TRBV20-1 TGCAGTGCTGCAGACAGGCAGAATGAAAAACTGTTTTTT CSAADRQNEKLFF
TRBD1 many TRBJ2-7 TRBV11-3 TGTGCCAGCAGCAAGGGGACAGGACCCTCCTACGAGCAGTACTTC CASSKGTGPSYEQYF
TRBD2 many TRBJ2-5 TRBV28 TGTGCCAGCAGCTTCGCGACTAGCGGGGTCCAAGAGACCCAGTACTTC CASSFATSGVQETQYF
TRBD1 NA TRBJ1-5 TRBV19 TGTGCCAGTAGCAGTGGACAGGAGGTTTTTCAGCCCCAGCATTTT CASSSGQEVFQPQHF
NA many TRBJ1-5 TRBV10-3 TGTGCCATCAGTGAGAGGGGGGAGGCTCAGCCCCAGCATTTT CAISERGEAQPQHF
TRBD2 many TRBJ2-5 TRBV12-3/TRBV12-4 TGTGCCAGCAGTTTGGGACTAGCCTTCCAAGAGACCCAGTACTTC CASSLGLAFQETQYF
NA many TRBJ2-2 TRBV5-4 TGTGCCAGCAGCAGCCAGAACACCGGGGAGCTGTTTTTT CASSSQNTGELFF
NA many TRBJ2-2 TRBV5-5 TGTGCCAGCAGCTTGAGTGCGGCGAACACCGGGGAGCTGTTTTTT CASSLSAANTGELFF
NA many TRBJ2-7 TRBV2 TGTGCCAGCAGTGTACTGGACGAGCAGTACTTC CASSVLDEQYF
TRBD2 medium-sized TRBJ2-1 TRBV29-1 TGCAGCGTTGAAGATCTTGCGGGAGAAGGGTCCAATGAGCAGTTCTTC CSVEDLAGEGSNEQFF
NA many TRBJ1-6 TRBV7-9 TGTGCCAGCAGCCCACGACAGGAGTCACCCCTCCACTTT CASSPRQESPLHF
TRBD1 NA TRBJ1-5 TRBV19 TGTGCCAGTAGCAGTGGACAGGGGGTTTTTCAGCCCCAGCATTTT CASSSGQGVFQPQHF
TRBD1 many TRBJ1-5 TRBV20-1 TGCAGTGCTAGACGGAGAGGGGGCGCAGGAAGTCAGCCCCAGCATTTT CSARRRGGAGSQPQHF
TRBD1 NA TRBJ1-4 TRBV3-1 TGTGCCAGCAGCCAGAGGGGACAGGTTAATGAAAAACTGTTTTTT CASSQRGQVNEKLFF
NA medium-sized TRBJ2-2 TRBV19 TGTGCCAGCAGGGCCACCGGGGAGCTGTTTTTT CASRATGELFF
TRBD2 many TRBJ2-7 TRBV19 TGTGCCAGTAGTATGCTAGCGGGAGCAAACTACGAGCAGTACTTC CASSMLAGANYEQYF
NA many TRBJ1-2 TRBV7-2 TGTGCCAGCAGCGCCGACCGGGACACTCATGGCTACACCTTC CASSADRDTHGYTF
NA many TRBJ2-2 TRBV6-6 TGTGCCAGCAGTTACTCGGTCGGGGAGCTGTTTTTT CASSYSVGELFF
NA many TRBJ1-6 TRBV11-2 TGTGCCAGCAGCTCCAGTGGGAATTCACCCCTCCACTTT CASSSSGNSPLHF
NA many TRBJ1-4 TRBV6-2/TRBV6-3 TGTGCCAGCAGTTACTCCGGTGAGACTAATGAAAAACTGTTTTTT CASSYSGETNEKLFF
TRBD1 NA TRBJ2-2 TRBV12-3/TRBV12-4 TGTGCCAGCAGTCCCGACAGGGGGTACACCGGGGAGCTGTTTTTT CASSPDRGYTGELFF
NA NA TRBJ2-4 TRBV19 TGTGCCACGGATCAAGGGGGGAACATTCAGTACTTC CATDQGGNIQYF
NA many TRBJ1-6 TRBV9 TGTGCCAGCAGCGTAGCTCCCGGGGGAGATAATTCACCCCTCCACTTT CASSVAPGGDNSPLHF
TRBD1 many TRBJ1-6 TRBV6-1 TGTGCCAGCAGAGGACAGGTTGGCTCCTATAATTCACCCCTCCACTTT CASRGQVGSYNSPLHF
NA many TRBJ1-3 TRBV19 TGTGCCAGTAGTCCCGGCCGTGGAAACACCATATATTTT CASSPGRGNTIYF
NA many TRBJ2-3 TRBV7-6 TGTGCCAGCAGCCCTATAACGATAAATACGCAGTATTTT CASSPITINTQYF
NA many TRBJ2-5 TRBV20-1 TGCAGTGCTAGTCGAACAGGTAGCGTCCAAGAGACCCAGTACTTC CSASRTGSVQETQYF
NA few TRBJ1-5 TRBV12-3/TRBV12-4 TGTGCCAGCAGCCCTACAGGGTCGAGCAATCAGCCCCAGCATTTT CASSPTGSSNQPQHF
TRBD1 many TRBJ1-2 TRBV14 TGTGCCAGCAGCCTACAGGGGAACTATGGCTACACCTTC CASSLQGNYGYTF
NA many TRBJ1-2 TRBV7-8 TGTGCCAGCAGCTTAGTGGATTACGGCTACACCTTC CASSLVDYGYTF